The 17 T cell receptor beta chains below were found in one sample sequenced in a study of cytotoxic CD8 clonotypes in ibrutinib-treated CLL. The protocol was immunoSEQ multiplex PCR, while the TCRdb copy is restricted to in-frame clones and leaves out a portion. The table shows approximately 190,000 clones, with just under 80% occurring only once. The starting material was PBMCs, obtained after 12 months of ibrutinib treatment. These receptors were collected from a human donor with chronic lymphocytic leukemia.

The V call is TRBV18, the J call TRBJ1-1; the match to TRBD1 covers 10 bases. V trimming: 1 base; J trimming: 11 bases; junction bases outside the gene matches: 7. In germline, CDR1 is KGHSH, CDR2 LQKENI. The CDR3 has 14 amino acids. The CDR3 region has the DNA TGTGCCAGCTCACCACAATCCGGGACAGGGGTCGCTTTCTTT. This encodes CASSPQSGTGVAFF.

The chain links TRBV30 to TRBJ2-5; perhaps TRBD1 as D (5 bases). This CDR3 contains 13 residues. V was trimmed by 0 bases and J by 5 bases, leaving 10 bases between them. The germline V gene encodes CDR1 GTSNPN and CDR2 SVGIG (reference sequence). CDR3 bases: TGTGCCTGGAGTGTACTAAAGGGGGAGACCCAGTACTTC. Amino acids: CAWSVLKGETQYF. Complete variable domain (other parts from reference TRBV30 and TRBJ2-5): SQTIHQWPATLVQPVGSPLSLECTVEGTSNPNLYWYRQAAGRGLQLLFYSVGIGQISSEVPQNLSASRPQDRQFILSSKKLLLSDSGFYLCAWSVLKGETQYFGPGTRLLVL.

This chain connects TRBV19 to TRBJ2-3, with a weak D call TRBD2 (5 bases). The CDR3 has 18 residues. Trimming pared 0 bases from V and 4 bases from J, leaving 20 bases between. CDR1 is LNHDA, CDR2 SQIVND, per germline (reference sequence). CDR3 region: CASSIDLGSTPPADTQYF. The CDR3 coding sequence is TGTGCCAGTAGTATAGATCTAGGGAGTACTCCACCGGCAGATACGCAGTATTTT.

A single count supports this clone. The J gene is TRBJ2-1, the V gene TRBV7-6, with 9 positions matching TRBD1. The CDR3 runs to 14 residues. J gave up 7 bases and V 3 bases, and 4 bases lay outside the gene matches. From germline, CDR1 is SGHVS and CDR2 FNYEAQ. The CDR3 DNA reads as TGTGCCAGCAGCTTGGGGACAGGGTATAATGAGCAGTTCTTC. Its protein product is CASSLGTGYNEQFF.

The chain is built from TRBV15 and TRBJ1-1; D ambiguous. The V gene lost 0 bases and the J gene lost 3 bases, with 8 bases spanning the gap. CDR1 is LNHNV, CDR2 YYDKDF, per germline (reference sequence). The CDR3 is 14 amino acids. CDR3 bases: TGTGCCACCAGCAGAGATACCCTGGACACTGAAGCTTTCTTT. Translating gives CATSRDTLDTEAFF.

The gene calls are TRBV5-4 and TRBJ1-1, with TRBD1 identical over 9 bases. The CDR3 runs to 15 residues. Germline lookup yields CDR1 SGHNT and CDR2 YYREEE (reference sequence). V lost 5 bases and J lost 10; bases outside the gene matches: 15. CDR3 DNA sequence: TGTGCCAGCAGTCCCCTGGGGACAGGGCCGTCAATAGCTTTCTTT. Its translation is CASSPLGTGPSIAFF.

The chain has TRBV18 and TRBJ2-1; no firm D call. The CDR3 sequence is 15 residues long. Germline CDR1 is KGHSH and CDR2 is LQKENI. Trimming cost V 2 bases and J 3 bases, with 11 bases left between them. The CDR3 loop reads CASSPSGENYNEQFF. Written as DNA, the CDR3 is TGTGCCAGCTCACCAAGTGGGGAAAACTACAATGAGCAGTTCTTC.

The chain uses TRBV5-1 and TRBJ2-5, with 8 positions matching TRBD2. The CDR3 is 15 amino acids. V shed 2 bases, J shed 1 base, and the junction held 4 bases outside the gene matches. Germline values: CDR1 SGHRS, CDR2 YFSETQ. As DNA, the CDR3 is TGCGCCAGCAGCTTTAGCGGGGCAACCCAAGAGACCCAGTACTTC. Protein: CASSFSGATQETQYF.

This clone appeared a few times. The chain carries TRBV7-3 and TRBJ2-1; TRBD2 matches at 8 bases. Germline V CDR1 and CDR2: SGHTA, FQGTGA. The trim removed 6 bases at V and 7 bases at J, leaving 14 bases unmatched. The CDR3 is 16 amino acids. The CDR3 loop is CASRAGGPFQGNEQFF. DNA for the CDR3: TGTGCCAGCAGGGCGGGGGGCCCTTTTCAGGGTAATGAGCAGTTCTTC.

In this sample, this clone turned up once. This rearrangement joins TRBV27 to TRBJ1-5; no firm D call. The CDR3 spans 13 residues. Looked up from germline, CDR1 is MNHEY and CDR2 is SMNVEV (reference sequence). Trimming shortened V by 6 bases and J by 7 bases, and 13 bases separated the two germline ends. The CDR3 region has the DNA TGTGCCAGCAGGATCTCCTTGTCCCAGCCCCAGCATTTT. Its protein product is CASRISLSQPQHF.

This chain joins TRBV30 and TRBJ2-3; 8 nucleotides line up with TRBD2. Germline-derived CDR1 and CDR2 are GTSNPN and SVGIG (reference sequence). Trimming removed 1 base from V and 2 bases from J; junction bases left unmatched: 5. The length of the CDR3 is 15 residues. This CDR3 reads CAWSALGGVTDTQYF. The CDR3 DNA follows: TGTGCCTGGAGTGCACTCGGGGGGGTCACAGATACGCAGTATTTT.

V is TRBV29-1 and J is TRBJ2-1; D remains unclear. The CDR3 spans 11 residues. Trimming cost V 7 bases and J 9 bases, with 13 bases left between them. The germline CDR1 and CDR2 sequences are SQVTM and ANQGSEA. The CDR3 sequence is CSAPRPGEQFF. The CDR3 DNA is TGCAGCGCCCCCCGACCGGGTGAGCAGTTCTTC.

The rearrangement joins TRBV2 to TRBJ2-7; perhaps TRBD1 as D (5 bases). Germline values: CDR1 SNHLY, CDR2 FYNNEI. Trimming left V 6 bases short and J 2 bases short, with 8 bases between. CDR3 length equals 12 residues. The chain's CDR3 is CASSTGTYEQYF. The DNA for the CDR3 is TGTGCCAGCAGCACAGGAACCTACGAGCAGTACTTC.

The chain employs TRBV7-9 and TRBJ1-2, with a possible D match to TRBD1 (5 bases). This CDR3 has 13 amino acids. Germline-derived CDR1 and CDR2 are SEHNR and FQNEAQ (reference sequence). Deletions cut 4 bases from V and 7 bases from J, with 13 bases between. The CDR3: CASSSGGGRGYTF. The CDR3 DNA reads TGTGCCAGCAGCTCTGGGGGAGGCCGTGGCTACACCTTC.

This clone was counted a few times. The CDR3 nucleotides read TGTGCCATCAGTGGGACGAAACGCTATGGCTACACCTTC. It encodes CAISGTKRYGYTF. This chain joins TRBV10-3 and TRBJ1-2; unclear D gene. Germline values: CDR1 ENHRY, CDR2 SYGVKD. Trimming took off 4 bases at V and 4 bases at J, with 10 bases between the two ends. The CDR3 runs to 13 residues.

The chain links TRBV6-5 to TRBJ2-4; D is unclear. In germline, CDR1 is MNHEY, CDR2 SVGAGI. The CDR3 runs 11 residues. Trimming cost V 6 bases and J 9 bases, with 9 bases left between them. The CDR3 sequence is CASSQNGIQYF. The CDR3 DNA sequence: TGTGCCAGCAGCCAAAATGGCATTCAGTACTTC.

Only a few counts were recorded for this clone. The V gene is TRBV7-2, the J gene TRBJ2-4; D not certain. This CDR3 has 17 residues. The ends were cut back, 5 bases at V and 0 bases at J, with 17 bases in the middle. Germline values: CDR1 SGHTA, CDR2 FQGNSA. The CDR3 sequence: CASSPAFLAKAKNIQYF. DNA for the CDR3: TGTGCCAGCAGCCCGGCGTTCCTGGCGAAAGCCAAAAACATTCAGTACTTC.